This TCR beta chain was obtained from a study of T cell responses to AZD1222 COVID-19 vaccine. Some clones are missing from TCRdb's copy, which holds only in-frame ones; the method was immunoSEQ multiplex PCR. The sample has around 110,000 clones; around 88% are singletons. A note on this clone: What it binds is not known.

General study points: Reportedly, close to half of spike-specific TCRs are directed against unmutated variant regions. Just five to seven people given AZD1222 tested seropositive at baseline. Repertoires were obtained solely post-peak T cell response.

CDR3 length equals 14 residues. V shed 7 bases and J shed 5 bases, with 15 bases lying between them. CDR1 is KGHDR, CDR2 SFDVKD, per germline. This sequence originates from an adult in good health. The J gene is TRBJ2-3, the V gene TRBV24-1; D is perhaps TRBD1 (6 bases). The starting material was peripheral blood, obtained on day 0 of AZD1222 vaccination. CDR3: CATSLGTPGDTQYF. The DNA of the CDR3 is TGTGCCACCAGCCTCGGGACACCGGGAGATACGCAGTATTTT.